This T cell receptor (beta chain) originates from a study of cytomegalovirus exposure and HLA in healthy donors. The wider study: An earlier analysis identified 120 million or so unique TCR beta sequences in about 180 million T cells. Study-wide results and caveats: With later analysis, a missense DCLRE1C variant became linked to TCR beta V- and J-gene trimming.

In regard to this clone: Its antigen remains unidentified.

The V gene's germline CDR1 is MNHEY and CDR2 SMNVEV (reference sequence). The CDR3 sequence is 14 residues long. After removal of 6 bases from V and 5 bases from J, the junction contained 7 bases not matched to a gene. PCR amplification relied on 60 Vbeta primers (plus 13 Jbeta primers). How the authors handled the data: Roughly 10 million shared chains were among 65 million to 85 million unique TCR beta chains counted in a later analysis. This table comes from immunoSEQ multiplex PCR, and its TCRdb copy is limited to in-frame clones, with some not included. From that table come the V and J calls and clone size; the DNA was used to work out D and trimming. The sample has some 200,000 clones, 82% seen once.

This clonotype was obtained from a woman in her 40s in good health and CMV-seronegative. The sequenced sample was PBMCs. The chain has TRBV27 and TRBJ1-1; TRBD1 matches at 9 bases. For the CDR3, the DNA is TGTGCCAGCAGCCTGACAGGGGGGTGGACTGAAGCTTTCTTT. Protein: CASSLTGGWTEAFF.